Detailed here is one T cell receptor (beta chain). The antigen remains undetermined. The junction shows a germline mismatch at one end, possibly a read error. This sample's RNA came from whole unsorted tissue. This record comes from a study of tumor and adjacent non-tumor tissue in lung cancer. Findings and limits, study-wide: TCR diversity was significantly greater in tumor than normal lung tissue.

Germline V gene lookup returns CDR1 SGHKS and CDR2 YYEKEE (reference sequence). The CDR3 is 12 amino acids. The library came from three nested PCR rounds adapted from ARM-PCR protocols. One entry per CDR3 protein, called by TCRdb with MiXCR from the multiplex PCR reads. The sample consists of approximately 90,000 distinct CDR3 sequences, around 65% of them appearing once. The receptor was derived from a man in his 70s with non-small cell lung cancer. The sample comprised lung tumor tissue. The chain has TRBV5-5 and TRBJ2-5, with TRBD2 as a possible D gene (5 bases). The CDR3 bases are TGCGCCAGCAGCGGTTCCGCGAGGGCCCAGTGCTTC. Protein sequence: CASSGSARAQCF.